The source of this T cell receptor beta chain is a study of blood T cell repertoires in COVID-19. Across the whole study: Sites across the United States, Italy and Spain contributed samples from acute and convalescent COVID-19. In each case, the material was cDNA or gDNA derived from T cells, B-cell-depleted T cells, or PBMCs.

Per germline, CDR1 MNHNY and CDR2 SVGAGI (reference sequence). The CDR3 has 14 residues. Germline trimming cut 5 bases from V and 6 bases from J; bases unmatched to any gene: 10. Profiled with immunoSEQ multiplex PCR; TCRdb holds only in-frame clones, not every one. The table lists 140,000 to 150,000 clones, roughly 89% of them singletons. V is TRBV6-6 and J is TRBJ2-7; TRBD1 aligns across 7 bases. The sequenced sample was peripheral blood. This sequence originates from a man between 60 and 70 years old with active or convalescent COVID-19. As DNA, the CDR3 is TGTGCCAGCAGTGTAGAACAGGGGCTCAGCGAGCAGTACTTC. This encodes CASSVEQGLSEQYF.